The rows below give T cell receptor beta chains drawn from one sample of a study of control samples from healthy donors and cancer patients. Using immunoSEQ multiplex PCR, the repertoire was profiled, and TCRdb retains in-frame clones only, with some absent. The sample lists fewer than 200,000 clones, roughly 90% occurring once. The sample comprised blood. The source of these receptors is a woman in her forties or fifties in good health. CDR3s include the opening cysteine and the closing phenylalanine or tryptophan. The order of the fields is clone size, CDR3 length, V gene, D gene, J gene, CDR3 DNA, CDR3 protein. The D gene is left open where the match is weak. Size values are once, few and many counts, or a class for expanded clones, and some rows have none.

-,15,TRBV28,-,TRBJ1-6,TGTGCCAGCAGTTTGGTCCCCGGGGTGAATTCACCCCTCCACTTT,CASSLVPGVNSPLHF
-,16,TRBV5-1,-,TRBJ2-1,TGCGCCAGCAGCTTGGAGGGACCTCAGAGCTACAATGAGCAGTTCTTC,CASSLEGPQSYNEQFF
-,15,TRBV4-1,-,TRBJ1-1,TGCGCCAGCAGCCAAGAGGGGCACAGGGACACTGAAGCTTTCTTT,CASSQEGHRDTEAFF
few,13,TRBV25-1,TRBD2,TRBJ2-7,TGTGCCAGCAGTGTGCGGGGGATCTACGAGCAGTACTTC,CASSVRGIYEQYF
-,15,TRBV5-1,TRBD2,TRBJ2-2,TGCGCCAGCAGCTTGGCGGGGGGACGTACCGGGGAGCTGTTTTTT,CASSLAGGRTGELFF
-,14,TRBV10-3,-,TRBJ1-1,TGTGCCATCAGTGATTGGGGTTCGAACACTGAAGCTTTCTTT,CAISDWGSNTEAFF
-,15,TRBV23-1,-,TRBJ2-6,TGCGCCAGCAGGGCAGGGGACTCTGGGGCCAACGTCCTGACTTTC,CASRAGDSGANVLTF
-,12,TRBV25-1,-,TRBJ1-1,TGTGCCAGCAGTGACCGTGGAACTGAAGCTTTCTTT,CASSDRGTEAFF
-,17,TRBV14,TRBD1,TRBJ2-3,TGTGCCAGCAGCTCCCGGGAAGGGGGCTTATTTGGGGGTACGCAGTATTTT,CASSSREGGLFGGTQYF
-,11,TRBV11-2,-,TRBJ1-2,TGTGCCAGCACCCCAGGAGCTGGCTACACCTTC,CASTPGAGYTF
few,15,TRBV28,-,TRBJ1-5,TGTGCCAGCAGTTCCCCGCGAAAAGGGAATCAGCCCCAGCATTTT,CASSSPRKGNQPQHF
-,17,TRBV27,-,TRBJ1-1,TGTGCCAGCAGTCTGCTAGGGTCACAGCCCCTGAACACTGAAGCTTTCTTT,CASSLLGSQPLNTEAFF
-,13,TRBV5-1,TRBD2,TRBJ2-7,TGCGCCAGCAGCTTAGCGGGAGCCCCCGAGCAGTACTTC,CASSLAGAPEQYF
-,14,TRBV10-3,TRBD2,TRBJ2-1,TGTGCCATCAGTGTAGCGGGAGGGCAAGGTGAGCAGTTCTTC,CAISVAGGQGEQFF
-,16,TRBV5-5,TRBD1,TRBJ1-6,TGTGCCAGCAGCTTGTCAGGGGGTTCCTATAATTCACCCCTCCACTTT,CASSLSGGSYNSPLHF
-,13,TRBV18,-,TRBJ2-7,TGTGCCAGCTCACTGCAGGGAGGAAGCGAGCAGTACTTC,CASSLQGGSEQYF
-,16,TRBV21-1,-,TRBJ1-1,TGTGCCAGCAGCAGGAGCCCGGGATCTCGGCGTGGTGGAGCTTTCTTT,CASSRSPGSRRGGAFF
-,16,TRBV20-1,-,TRBJ1-2,TGCAGTGCTAGTCCTCCAACCGTGGACCGATACTATGGCTACACCTTC,CSASPPTVDRYYGYTF
few,14,TRBV5-6,-,TRBJ1-1,TGTGCCAGCAGCTTGGTGGCAGGGGACGCCGAAGCTTTCTTT,CASSLVAGDAEAFF
-,14,TRBV2,TRBD1,TRBJ2-2,TGTGCCAGCAGGACAGGGAACTACGCCGGGGAGCTGTTTTTT,CASRTGNYAGELFF
-,13,TRBV3-1/TRBV3-2,-,TRBJ1-1,TGTGCCAGCAGCCCCTACATGAACACTGAAGCTTTCTTT,CASSPYMNTEAFF
-,11,TRBV28,-,TRBJ1-5,TGTGCCAGCAGTTCAAGTCAGCCCCAGCATTTT,CASSSSQPQHF
-,16,TRBV9,-,TRBJ2-1,TGTGCCAGCAGCGTAACCGGGACGGGAATTCCCAATGAGCAGTTCTTC,CASSVTGTGIPNEQFF
-,13,TRBV6-1,-,TRBJ1-2,TGTGCCAGCAGGACACAGGGTCTGCTCGGCTACACCTTC,CASRTQGLLGYTF
-,15,TRBV13,TRBD1,TRBJ1-1,TGTGCCAGCAGCATTCAGGACAGGGGTGGAACTGAAGCTTTCTTT,CASSIQDRGGTEAFF
-,14,TRBV27,-,TRBJ1-6,TGTGCCAGCAGTTTCGAATCCTATAATTCACCCCTCCACTTT,CASSFESYNSPLHF
-,15,TRBV5-5,TRBD1,TRBJ1-1,TGTGCCAGCAGCTTGGGAGGACAGGGGTACACTGAAGCTTTCTTT,CASSLGGQGYTEAFF
-,14,TRBV29-1,TRBD1,TRBJ2-7,TGCAGCGTCTCCTTAAGGACAGGGCCGGGCGAGCAGTACTTC,CSVSLRTGPGEQYF
-,13,TRBV30,TRBD1,TRBJ1-1,TGTGCCTGGACTAAGGGGGCAGCCACTGAAGCTTTCTTT,CAWTKGAATEAFF
-,13,TRBV10-3,TRBD1,TRBJ1-1,TGTGCCGCCCGGGACAGTATGAACACTGAAGCTTTCTTT,CAARDSMNTEAFF
-,13,TRBV12-5,-,TRBJ1-1,TGTGCTAGTGGTTTGGCAGGGAACACTGAAGCTTTCTTT,CASGLAGNTEAFF
-,14,TRBV10-2,-,TRBJ2-7,TGCGCCAGCAGTGAGGTCGGGGGCCGGTACGAGCAGTACTTC,CASSEVGGRYEQYF
-,13,TRBV28,-,TRBJ1-1,TGTGCCAGCAGCCCCGGGACGACTCTTGAAGCTTTCTTT,CASSPGTTLEAFF
-,14,TRBV4-1,-,TRBJ2-7,TGCGCCAGCAGCCAAGGGACGCTGACCTACGAGCAGTACTTC,CASSQGTLTYEQYF
-,14,TRBV27,-,TRBJ2-7,TGTGCCACCCAACGAACGGGGTGGGCCTCCGAGCAGTACTTC,CATQRTGWASEQYF
once,13,TRBV9,TRBD1,TRBJ2-7,TGTGCCAGCAGCGGACAGGGGGAGGGCGAGCAGTACTTC,CASSGQGEGEQYF
-,16,TRBV11-2,TRBD2,TRBJ2-3,TGTGCCAGCAGCTTCGCCTTTGGCGGGGGGGCAGATACGCAGTATTTT,CASSFAFGGGADTQYF
-,13,TRBV14,-,TRBJ2-7,TGTGCCAGCAGCCTCAATCAGGGAGGCGAGCAGTACTTC,CASSLNQGGEQYF
-,13,TRBV29-1,-,TRBJ1-2,TGCAGCGTTGGGGGTCGGCAGAGCTATGGCTACACCTTC,CSVGGRQSYGYTF
-,13,TRBV24-1,-,TRBJ1-5,TGTGCCACCAGTGATTTTCCCGGTCAGCCCCAGCATTTT,CATSDFPGQPQHF
-,13,TRBV29-1,TRBD2,TRBJ2-1,TGCAGCGTTGGCGGGAGAATGAAAAATGAGCAGTTCTTC,CSVGGRMKNEQFF
-,12,TRBV9,-,TRBJ1-1,TGTGCCAGCAGCGTAGAGCCAGGGCCGCCTTTCTTT,CASSVEPGPPFF
-,14,TRBV24-1,TRBD2,TRBJ2-2,TGTGCCACCTCGGTGGCGGGAGGGACCGGGGAGCTGTTTTTT,CATSVAGGTGELFF
-,15,TRBV4-3,-,TRBJ2-7,TGCGCCAGCAGCCAACACCGGGACACGTCCTACGAGCAGTACTTC,CASSQHRDTSYEQYF
-,13,TRBV29-1,-,TRBJ2-1,TGCAGCGTTGTAGTACAGGGAGGGAATGAGCAGTTCTTC,CSVVVQGGNEQFF
once,14,TRBV7-2,-,TRBJ1-5,TGTGCCAGCAGCGCTACAGGCCCGCATCAGCCCCAGCATTTT,CASSATGPHQPQHF
-,14,TRBV5-1,-,TRBJ1-4,TGCGCCAGCAGCCAGGGTACGGCTAATGAAAAACTGTTTTTT,CASSQGTANEKLFF
once,18,TRBV9,-,TRBJ2-2,TGTGCCAGCAGCACCCCCTTCCGCGGGGCCCTGAACACCGGGGAGCTGTTTTTT,CASSTPFRGALNTGELFF
-,16,TRBV3-1/TRBV3-2,TRBD2,TRBJ2-3,TGTGCCAGCAGCCAAGATGGACTAGCGGGAGCAGATACGCAGTATTTT,CASSQDGLAGADTQYF
-,15,TRBV4-3,-,TRBJ1-1,TGCGCCAGCAGCCGGCAATGGGGCGAGAACACTGAAGCTTTCTTT,CASSRQWGENTEAFF
-,18,TRBV3-1/TRBV3-2,TRBD2,TRBJ2-6,TGTGCCAGCAGCCAAGCGGCTAGCGGTTGGTCGGGGGCCAACGTCCTGACTTTC,CASSQAASGWSGANVLTF
-,12,TRBV28,-,TRBJ2-3,TGTGTCAGCACCCAAAGTATGGATACGCAGTATTTT,CVSTQSMDTQYF
-,13,TRBV9,-,TRBJ2-4,TGTGCCAGCAGCATCTACAGGGAGGGCATTCAGTACTTC,CASSIYREGIQYF
-,13,TRBV3-1/TRBV3-2,TRBD2,TRBJ2-1,TGTGCCAGCAGCCCTGGACTAGCGGATCATCAGTTCTTC,CASSPGLADHQFF
-,15,TRBV6-2/TRBV6-3,-,TRBJ2-4,TGTGCCAGCAGTTACGGGGTTATGGCCAAAAACATTCAGTACTTC,CASSYGVMAKNIQYF
-,13,TRBV4-1,-,TRBJ1-5,TGCGCCAGCAGTTCCCGTTGGAATCAGCCCCAGCATTTT,CASSSRWNQPQHF
-,14,TRBV10-3,TRBD1,TRBJ1-5,TGTGCCATCAGGGACAGGGATGGCAATCAGCCCCAGCATTTT,CAIRDRDGNQPQHF
-,14,TRBV6-5,TRBD1,TRBJ2-7,TGTGCCAGCAGTCAACAGGGGGCCCCCTACGAGCAGTACTTC,CASSQQGAPYEQYF
-,13,TRBV27,-,TRBJ1-1,TGTGCCAGCAGTTTATACGGGGGAACTGAAGCTTTCTTT,CASSLYGGTEAFF
-,17,TRBV7-2,TRBD2,TRBJ2-5,TGTGCCAGCAGCTTAGAGGGCGGGAGGCCAAGACAAGAGACCCAGTACTTC,CASSLEGGRPRQETQYF